This paragraph covers one T cell receptor beta chain sequence. TCR sequencing used cDNA made by reverse transcription of extracted RNA. Libraries were prepared by immunoSEQ multiplex PCR; TCRdb keeps only in-frame clonotypes and omits some of them. The data show around 100,000 clones, with approximately 90% seen just once and approximately 12% held by the top ten. This sample is part of a study of CD8+ T cells in alopecia areata. Whole-study context: Treated patients took oral tofacitinib at 5 to 10 mg twice daily.

CDR1 and CDR2 (germline): SEHNR, FQNEAQ (reference sequence). This CDR3 is 17 amino acids long. Trimming took 5 bases from V and 1 from J, leaving 17 bases between them. Treatment described: oral pan-JAK inhibitor, 5-10 mg twice daily. The rearrangement uses TRBV7-9 and TRBJ2-2; weak D call: TRBD2 (6 bases). The sequenced sample was CD8+ T cells sorted from blood, obtained at week 34, from a patient treated with tofacitinib. This receptor was obtained from a human donor with alopecia areata. The CDR3 coding sequence is TGTGCCAGCAGCCCACCCGGGGGACGTCGGAACACCGGGGAGCTGTTTTTT. Protein product: CASSPPGGRRNTGELFF.